The rows below give T cell receptor beta chains drawn from one sample of a study. In TCRdb, the 5' RACE reads were re-called with MiXCR into one record per CDR3 protein. The sample records about 8,300 distinct CDR3 sequences, around 56% being singletons. The sequenced sample consisted of memory CD4+ T cells sorted from a lymph node. The receptors come from a female donor with breast cancer. The CDR3 runs from the conserved cysteine through the conserved F or W. The order of the fields is D gene, clone size, J gene, V gene, CDR3 protein, CDR3 DNA. The D gene is left open where the match is weak. For some rows the clone size is stated as once, few or many, or as a class when expanded; others skip it.

D gene: -
clone size: -
J gene: TRBJ1-6
V gene: TRBV5-1
CDR3 protein: CASSTTGNNSPLHF
CDR3 DNA: TGCGCCAGCAGCACAACAGGGAACAATTCACCCCTCCACTTT

D gene: TRBD2
clone size: -
J gene: TRBJ2-3
V gene: TRBV11-2
CDR3 protein: CASSLKRRGGADTQYF
CDR3 DNA: TGTGCCAGCAGCTTAAAGAGGCGGGGGGGCGCAGATACGCAGTATTTT

D gene: TRBD1
clone size: few
J gene: TRBJ1-1
V gene: TRBV6-1
CDR3 protein: CASSKQGAVTEAFF
CDR3 DNA: TGTGCCAGCAGTAAACAGGGGGCAGTCACTGAAGCTTTCTTT

D gene: -
clone size: once
J gene: TRBJ2-3
V gene: TRBV7-2
CDR3 protein: CASSPLPSDTQYF
CDR3 DNA: TGTGCCAGCAGCCCCCTCCCCTCAGATACGCAGTATTTT

D gene: -
clone size: -
J gene: TRBJ2-1
V gene: TRBV29-1
CDR3 protein: CSVGLGGQGSYNEQFF
CDR3 DNA: TGCAGCGTTGGGTTAGGAGGTCAGGGAAGCTACAATGAGCAGTTCTTC

D gene: TRBD2
clone size: few
J gene: TRBJ2-7
V gene: TRBV9
CDR3 protein: CASSLGGASREQYF
CDR3 DNA: TGTGCCAGCAGCCTCGGGGGGGCAAGCCGCGAGCAGTACTTC

D gene: -
clone size: -
J gene: TRBJ2-2
V gene: TRBV6-1
CDR3 protein: CASSDYVGELFF
CDR3 DNA: TGTGCCAGCAGTGACTACGTCGGGGAGCTGTTTTTT

D gene: TRBD2
clone size: few
J gene: TRBJ2-1
V gene: TRBV7-6
CDR3 protein: CASSSNSGGADEQFF
CDR3 DNA: TGTGCCAGCAGCTCGAATAGCGGGGGTGCGGATGAGCAGTTCTTC

D gene: -
clone size: -
J gene: TRBJ2-6
V gene: TRBV5-6
CDR3 protein: CASSFWGNSGANVLTF
CDR3 DNA: TGTGCCAGCAGCTTTTGGGGGAACTCTGGGGCCAACGTCCTGACTTTC

D gene: TRBD1
clone size: -
J gene: TRBJ1-1
V gene: TRBV7-9
CDR3 protein: CASSLGRPGTGLSNTEAFF
CDR3 DNA: TGTGCCAGCAGCTTAGGCCGTCCTGGGACAGGGCTTTCGAACACTGAAGCTTTCTTT

D gene: -
clone size: few
J gene: TRBJ2-3
V gene: TRBV12-3/TRBV12-4
CDR3 protein: CASTQVRERTDTQYF
CDR3 DNA: TGTGCCAGCACCCAAGTAAGGGAAAGAACAGATACGCAGTATTTT

D gene: -
clone size: -
J gene: TRBJ2-5
V gene: TRBV20-1
CDR3 protein: CSARDPSRETQYF
CDR3 DNA: TGCAGTGCTAGAGATCCTAGTAGAGAGACCCAGTACTTC

D gene: TRBD1
clone size: medium-sized
J gene: TRBJ1-2
V gene: TRBV7-2
CDR3 protein: CASSLVAGQGDYGYTF
CDR3 DNA: TGTGCCAGCAGCTTAGTAGCGGGACAGGGGGACTATGGCTACACCTTC